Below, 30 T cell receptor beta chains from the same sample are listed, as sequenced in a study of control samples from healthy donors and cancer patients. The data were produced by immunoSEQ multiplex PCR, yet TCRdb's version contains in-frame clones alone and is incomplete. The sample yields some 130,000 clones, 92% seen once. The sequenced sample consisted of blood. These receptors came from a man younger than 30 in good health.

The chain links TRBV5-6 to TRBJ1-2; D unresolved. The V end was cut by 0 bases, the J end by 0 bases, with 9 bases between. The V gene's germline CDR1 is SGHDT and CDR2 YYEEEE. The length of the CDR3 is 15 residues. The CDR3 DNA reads TGTGCCAGCAGCTTGGGACGGAAAACTAACTATGGCTACACCTTC. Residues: CASSLGRKTNYGYTF.

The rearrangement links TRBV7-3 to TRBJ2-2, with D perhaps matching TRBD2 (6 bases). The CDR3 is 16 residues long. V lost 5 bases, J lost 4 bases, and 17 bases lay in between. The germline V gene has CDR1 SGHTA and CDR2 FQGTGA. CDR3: CASSPQPGLSTGELFF. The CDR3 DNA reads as TGTGCCAGCAGCCCGCAGCCGGGACTCAGCACCGGGGAGCTGTTTTTT.

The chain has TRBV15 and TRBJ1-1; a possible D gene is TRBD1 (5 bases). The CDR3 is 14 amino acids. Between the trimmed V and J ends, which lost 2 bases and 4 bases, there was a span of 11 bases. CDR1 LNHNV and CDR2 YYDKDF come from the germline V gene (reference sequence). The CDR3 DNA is TGTGCCACCAGCAGAATCTCGGGGGGCACTGAAGCTTTCTTT. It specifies CATSRISGGTEAFF. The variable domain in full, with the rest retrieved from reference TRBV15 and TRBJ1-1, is DAMVIQNPRYQVTQFGKPVTLSCSQTLNHNVMYWYQQKSSQAPKLLFHYYDKDFNNEADTPDNFQSRRPNTSFCFLDIRSPGLGDTAMYLCATSRISGGTEAFFGQGTRLTVV.

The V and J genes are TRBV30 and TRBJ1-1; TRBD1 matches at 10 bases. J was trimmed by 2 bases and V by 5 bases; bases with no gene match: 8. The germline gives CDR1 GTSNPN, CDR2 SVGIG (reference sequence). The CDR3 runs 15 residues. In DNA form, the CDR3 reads TGTGCCTGGGGCCCCCGGGACAGGGGTAACACTGAAGCTTTCTTT. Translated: CAWGPRDRGNTEAFF.

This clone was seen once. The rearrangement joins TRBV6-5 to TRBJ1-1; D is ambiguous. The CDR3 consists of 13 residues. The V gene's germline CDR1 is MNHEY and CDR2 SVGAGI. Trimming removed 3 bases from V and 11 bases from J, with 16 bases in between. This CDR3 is CASSYSWAARAFF. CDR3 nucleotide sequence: TGTGCCAGCAGTTATTCCTGGGCGGCTCGGGCTTTCTTT.

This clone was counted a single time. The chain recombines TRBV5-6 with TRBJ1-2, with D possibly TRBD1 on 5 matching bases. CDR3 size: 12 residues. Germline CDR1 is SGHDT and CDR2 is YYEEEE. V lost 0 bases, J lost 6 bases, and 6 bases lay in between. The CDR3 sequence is CASSLAGDGYTF. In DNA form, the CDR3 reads TGTGCCAGCAGCTTGGCGGGGGATGGCTACACCTTC.

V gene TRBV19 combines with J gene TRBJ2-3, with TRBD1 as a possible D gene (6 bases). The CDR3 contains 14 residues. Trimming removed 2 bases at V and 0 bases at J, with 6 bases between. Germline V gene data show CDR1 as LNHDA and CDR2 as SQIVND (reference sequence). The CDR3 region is CASSIQGSTDTQYF. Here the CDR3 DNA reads TGTGCCAGTAGTATACAGGGGAGCACAGATACGCAGTATTTT.

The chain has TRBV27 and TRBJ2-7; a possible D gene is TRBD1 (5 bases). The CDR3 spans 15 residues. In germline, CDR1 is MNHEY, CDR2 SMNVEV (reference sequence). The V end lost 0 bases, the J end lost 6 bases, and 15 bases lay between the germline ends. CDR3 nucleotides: TGTGCCAGCAGTTTATCTGACAGACCGGTGGGCGAGCAGTACTTC. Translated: CASSLSDRPVGEQYF.

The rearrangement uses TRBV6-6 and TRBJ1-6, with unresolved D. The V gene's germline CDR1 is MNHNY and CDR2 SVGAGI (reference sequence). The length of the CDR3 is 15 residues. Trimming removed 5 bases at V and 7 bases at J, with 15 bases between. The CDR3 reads CASSALEGLNSPLHF. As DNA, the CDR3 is TGTGCCAGCAGTGCCCTTGAGGGATTAAATTCACCCCTCCACTTT.

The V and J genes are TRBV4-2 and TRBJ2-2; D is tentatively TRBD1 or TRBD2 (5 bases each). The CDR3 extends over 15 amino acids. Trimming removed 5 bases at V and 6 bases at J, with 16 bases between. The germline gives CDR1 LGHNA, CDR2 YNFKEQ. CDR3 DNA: TGTGCCAGCAGCGGATCGGGGCGGCAAGCCGGGGAGCTGTTTTTT. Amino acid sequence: CASSGSGRQAGELFF.

The CDR3 DNA reads TGTGCCAGCAGACAACCCGGGACAGGAGGCCACTACGAGCAGTACTTC. This codes for CASRQPGTGGHYEQYF. The rearrangement joins TRBV27 to TRBJ2-7; 8 positions match TRBD1. The CDR3 is made up of 16 amino acids. V gave up 6 bases and J gave up 3 bases; unmatched junction bases: 13. The V gene's germline CDR1 is MNHEY and CDR2 SMNVEV (reference sequence).

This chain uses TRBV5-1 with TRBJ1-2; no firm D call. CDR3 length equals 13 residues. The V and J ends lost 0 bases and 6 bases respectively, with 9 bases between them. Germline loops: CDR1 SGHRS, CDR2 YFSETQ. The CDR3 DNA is TGCGCCAGCAGCTTGGTAAATGGGGATGGCTACACCTTC. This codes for CASSLVNGDGYTF.

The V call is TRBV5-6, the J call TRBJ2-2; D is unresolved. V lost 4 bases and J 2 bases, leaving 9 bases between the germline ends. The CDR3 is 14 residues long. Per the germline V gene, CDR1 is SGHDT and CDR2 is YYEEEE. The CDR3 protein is CASSRGPNTGELFF. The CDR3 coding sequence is TGTGCCAGCAGCAGAGGACCAAACACCGGGGAGCTGTTTTTT.

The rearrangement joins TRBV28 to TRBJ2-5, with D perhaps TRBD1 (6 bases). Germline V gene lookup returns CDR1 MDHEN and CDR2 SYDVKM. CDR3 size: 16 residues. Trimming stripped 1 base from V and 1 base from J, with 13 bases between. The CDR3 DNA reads TGTGCCAGCAGTTTATACCAACTAGGGGGCCAAGAGACCCAGTACTTC. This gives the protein CASSLYQLGGQETQYF.

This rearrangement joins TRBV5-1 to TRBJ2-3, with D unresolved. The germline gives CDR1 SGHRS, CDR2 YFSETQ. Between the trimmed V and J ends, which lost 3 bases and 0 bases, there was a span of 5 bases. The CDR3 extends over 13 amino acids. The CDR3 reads CASSSASTDTQYF. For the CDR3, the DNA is TGCGCCAGCAGCTCTGCTAGCACAGATACGCAGTATTTT.

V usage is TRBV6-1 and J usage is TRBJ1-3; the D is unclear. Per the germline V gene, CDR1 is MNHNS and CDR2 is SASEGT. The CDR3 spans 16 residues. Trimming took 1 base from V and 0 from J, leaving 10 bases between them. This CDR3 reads CASSEGGRISGNTIYF. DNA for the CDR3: TGTGCCAGCAGTGAAGGAGGACGGATCTCTGGAAACACCATATATTTT.

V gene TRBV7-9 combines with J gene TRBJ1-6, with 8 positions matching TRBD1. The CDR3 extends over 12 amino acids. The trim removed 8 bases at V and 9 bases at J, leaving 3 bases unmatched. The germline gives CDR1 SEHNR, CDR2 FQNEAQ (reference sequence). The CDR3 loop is CASDRGASPLHF. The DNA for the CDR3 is TGTGCCAGCGACAGGGGTGCTTCACCCCTCCACTTT.

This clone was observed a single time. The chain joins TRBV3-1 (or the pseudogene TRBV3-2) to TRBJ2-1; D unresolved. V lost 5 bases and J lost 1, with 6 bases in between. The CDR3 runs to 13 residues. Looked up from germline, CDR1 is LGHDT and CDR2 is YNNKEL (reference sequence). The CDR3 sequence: CASSLESYNEQFF. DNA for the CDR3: TGTGCCAGCAGCTTAGAGTCCTACAATGAGCAGTTCTTC.

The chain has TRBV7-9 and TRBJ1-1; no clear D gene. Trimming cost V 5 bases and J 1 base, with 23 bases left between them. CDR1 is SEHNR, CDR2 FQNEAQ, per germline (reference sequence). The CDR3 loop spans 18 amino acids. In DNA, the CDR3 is TGTGCCAGCAGCCCCCCCCTGGGTGTAGGTAGGACGAACACTGAAGCTTTCTTT. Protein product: CASSPPLGVGRTNTEAFF.

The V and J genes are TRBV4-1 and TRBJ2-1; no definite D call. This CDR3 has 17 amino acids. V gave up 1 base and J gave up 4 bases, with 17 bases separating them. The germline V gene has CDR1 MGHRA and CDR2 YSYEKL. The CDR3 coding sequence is TGCGCCAGCAGCCAAGGAGTTCAGCTTATGAGATACAATGAGCAGTTCTTC. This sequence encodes CASSQGVQLMRYNEQFF.

The CDR3 loop reads CASTRKGWAYGYTF. Written as DNA, the CDR3 is TGTGCCAGCACAAGAAAGGGATGGGCCTATGGCTACACCTTC. The genes are TRBV19 and TRBJ1-2; no firm D call. Looked up from germline, CDR1 is LNHDA and CDR2 is SQIVND (reference sequence). This CDR3 region has 14 residues. Trimming shortened V by 9 bases and J by 4 bases, and 18 bases separated the two germline ends.

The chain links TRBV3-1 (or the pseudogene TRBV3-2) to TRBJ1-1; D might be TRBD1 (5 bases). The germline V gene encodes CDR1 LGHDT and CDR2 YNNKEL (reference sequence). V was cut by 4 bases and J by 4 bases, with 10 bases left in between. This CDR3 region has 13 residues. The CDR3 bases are TGTGCCAGCAGCCGATGGGGGTCCACTGAAGCTTTCTTT. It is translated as CASSRWGSTEAFF.

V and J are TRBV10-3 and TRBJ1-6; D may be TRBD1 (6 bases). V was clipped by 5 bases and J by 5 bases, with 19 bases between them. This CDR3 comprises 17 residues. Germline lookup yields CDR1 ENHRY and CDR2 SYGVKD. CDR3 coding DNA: TGTGCCATCAGTCCCTCGGGGGCACAGGGAAATAATTCACCCCTCCACTTT. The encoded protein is CAISPSGAQGNNSPLHF.

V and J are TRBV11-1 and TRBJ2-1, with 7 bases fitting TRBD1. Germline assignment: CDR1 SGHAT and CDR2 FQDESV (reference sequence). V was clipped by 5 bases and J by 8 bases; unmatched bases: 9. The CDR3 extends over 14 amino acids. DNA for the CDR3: TGTGCCAGCAGCCCTCGAAGACAGGGAGATGAGCAGTTCTTC. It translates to CASSPRRQGDEQFF.

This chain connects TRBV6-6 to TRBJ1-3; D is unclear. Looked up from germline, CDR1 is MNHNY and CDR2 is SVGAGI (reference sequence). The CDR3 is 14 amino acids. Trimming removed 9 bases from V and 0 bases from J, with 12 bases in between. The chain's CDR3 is CASRPSDSGNTIYF. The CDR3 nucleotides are TGTGCCAGTCGGCCGAGTGACTCTGGAAACACCATATATTTT.

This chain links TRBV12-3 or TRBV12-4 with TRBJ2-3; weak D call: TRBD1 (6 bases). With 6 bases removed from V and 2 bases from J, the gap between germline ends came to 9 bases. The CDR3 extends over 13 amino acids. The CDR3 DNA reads TGTGCCAGCAGGGGGGCTGCCACAGATACGCAGTATTTT. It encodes CASRGAATDTQYF.

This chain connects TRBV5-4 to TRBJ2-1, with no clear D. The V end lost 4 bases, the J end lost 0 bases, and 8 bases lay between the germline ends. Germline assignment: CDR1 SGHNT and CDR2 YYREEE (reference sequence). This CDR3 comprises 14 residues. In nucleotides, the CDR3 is TGTGCCAGCAGCCCAACCCCCTCCTACAATGAGCAGTTCTTC. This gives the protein CASSPTPSYNEQFF.

The CDR3, as DNA: TGTGCCAGCAGCTTAGGGGGGATGGAGACCCAGTACTTC. Translated, it gives CASSLGGMETQYF. This chain connects TRBV7-7 to TRBJ2-5; D may be TRBD1 or TRBD2 (5 bases each). Germline V lookup: CDR1 SSHAT, CDR2 FNYEAQ (reference sequence). The CDR3 contains 13 residues. Between the trimmed V and J ends, which lost 1 base and 5 bases, there was a span of 8 bases.

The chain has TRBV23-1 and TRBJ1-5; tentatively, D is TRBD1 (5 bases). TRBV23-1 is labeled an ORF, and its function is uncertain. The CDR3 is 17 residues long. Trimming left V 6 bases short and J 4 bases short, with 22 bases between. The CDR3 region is CASSRLPGQALNQPQHF. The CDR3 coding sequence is TGCGCCAGCAGCCGCCTTCCGGGGCAAGCCCTGAATCAGCCCCAGCATTTT.

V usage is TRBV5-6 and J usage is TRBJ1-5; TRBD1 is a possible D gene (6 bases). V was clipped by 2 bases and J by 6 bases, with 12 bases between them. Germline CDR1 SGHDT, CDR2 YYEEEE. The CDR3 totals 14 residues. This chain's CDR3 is CASSLQGDPQPQHF. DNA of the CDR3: TGTGCCAGCAGCTTACAGGGTGATCCTCAGCCCCAGCATTTT.